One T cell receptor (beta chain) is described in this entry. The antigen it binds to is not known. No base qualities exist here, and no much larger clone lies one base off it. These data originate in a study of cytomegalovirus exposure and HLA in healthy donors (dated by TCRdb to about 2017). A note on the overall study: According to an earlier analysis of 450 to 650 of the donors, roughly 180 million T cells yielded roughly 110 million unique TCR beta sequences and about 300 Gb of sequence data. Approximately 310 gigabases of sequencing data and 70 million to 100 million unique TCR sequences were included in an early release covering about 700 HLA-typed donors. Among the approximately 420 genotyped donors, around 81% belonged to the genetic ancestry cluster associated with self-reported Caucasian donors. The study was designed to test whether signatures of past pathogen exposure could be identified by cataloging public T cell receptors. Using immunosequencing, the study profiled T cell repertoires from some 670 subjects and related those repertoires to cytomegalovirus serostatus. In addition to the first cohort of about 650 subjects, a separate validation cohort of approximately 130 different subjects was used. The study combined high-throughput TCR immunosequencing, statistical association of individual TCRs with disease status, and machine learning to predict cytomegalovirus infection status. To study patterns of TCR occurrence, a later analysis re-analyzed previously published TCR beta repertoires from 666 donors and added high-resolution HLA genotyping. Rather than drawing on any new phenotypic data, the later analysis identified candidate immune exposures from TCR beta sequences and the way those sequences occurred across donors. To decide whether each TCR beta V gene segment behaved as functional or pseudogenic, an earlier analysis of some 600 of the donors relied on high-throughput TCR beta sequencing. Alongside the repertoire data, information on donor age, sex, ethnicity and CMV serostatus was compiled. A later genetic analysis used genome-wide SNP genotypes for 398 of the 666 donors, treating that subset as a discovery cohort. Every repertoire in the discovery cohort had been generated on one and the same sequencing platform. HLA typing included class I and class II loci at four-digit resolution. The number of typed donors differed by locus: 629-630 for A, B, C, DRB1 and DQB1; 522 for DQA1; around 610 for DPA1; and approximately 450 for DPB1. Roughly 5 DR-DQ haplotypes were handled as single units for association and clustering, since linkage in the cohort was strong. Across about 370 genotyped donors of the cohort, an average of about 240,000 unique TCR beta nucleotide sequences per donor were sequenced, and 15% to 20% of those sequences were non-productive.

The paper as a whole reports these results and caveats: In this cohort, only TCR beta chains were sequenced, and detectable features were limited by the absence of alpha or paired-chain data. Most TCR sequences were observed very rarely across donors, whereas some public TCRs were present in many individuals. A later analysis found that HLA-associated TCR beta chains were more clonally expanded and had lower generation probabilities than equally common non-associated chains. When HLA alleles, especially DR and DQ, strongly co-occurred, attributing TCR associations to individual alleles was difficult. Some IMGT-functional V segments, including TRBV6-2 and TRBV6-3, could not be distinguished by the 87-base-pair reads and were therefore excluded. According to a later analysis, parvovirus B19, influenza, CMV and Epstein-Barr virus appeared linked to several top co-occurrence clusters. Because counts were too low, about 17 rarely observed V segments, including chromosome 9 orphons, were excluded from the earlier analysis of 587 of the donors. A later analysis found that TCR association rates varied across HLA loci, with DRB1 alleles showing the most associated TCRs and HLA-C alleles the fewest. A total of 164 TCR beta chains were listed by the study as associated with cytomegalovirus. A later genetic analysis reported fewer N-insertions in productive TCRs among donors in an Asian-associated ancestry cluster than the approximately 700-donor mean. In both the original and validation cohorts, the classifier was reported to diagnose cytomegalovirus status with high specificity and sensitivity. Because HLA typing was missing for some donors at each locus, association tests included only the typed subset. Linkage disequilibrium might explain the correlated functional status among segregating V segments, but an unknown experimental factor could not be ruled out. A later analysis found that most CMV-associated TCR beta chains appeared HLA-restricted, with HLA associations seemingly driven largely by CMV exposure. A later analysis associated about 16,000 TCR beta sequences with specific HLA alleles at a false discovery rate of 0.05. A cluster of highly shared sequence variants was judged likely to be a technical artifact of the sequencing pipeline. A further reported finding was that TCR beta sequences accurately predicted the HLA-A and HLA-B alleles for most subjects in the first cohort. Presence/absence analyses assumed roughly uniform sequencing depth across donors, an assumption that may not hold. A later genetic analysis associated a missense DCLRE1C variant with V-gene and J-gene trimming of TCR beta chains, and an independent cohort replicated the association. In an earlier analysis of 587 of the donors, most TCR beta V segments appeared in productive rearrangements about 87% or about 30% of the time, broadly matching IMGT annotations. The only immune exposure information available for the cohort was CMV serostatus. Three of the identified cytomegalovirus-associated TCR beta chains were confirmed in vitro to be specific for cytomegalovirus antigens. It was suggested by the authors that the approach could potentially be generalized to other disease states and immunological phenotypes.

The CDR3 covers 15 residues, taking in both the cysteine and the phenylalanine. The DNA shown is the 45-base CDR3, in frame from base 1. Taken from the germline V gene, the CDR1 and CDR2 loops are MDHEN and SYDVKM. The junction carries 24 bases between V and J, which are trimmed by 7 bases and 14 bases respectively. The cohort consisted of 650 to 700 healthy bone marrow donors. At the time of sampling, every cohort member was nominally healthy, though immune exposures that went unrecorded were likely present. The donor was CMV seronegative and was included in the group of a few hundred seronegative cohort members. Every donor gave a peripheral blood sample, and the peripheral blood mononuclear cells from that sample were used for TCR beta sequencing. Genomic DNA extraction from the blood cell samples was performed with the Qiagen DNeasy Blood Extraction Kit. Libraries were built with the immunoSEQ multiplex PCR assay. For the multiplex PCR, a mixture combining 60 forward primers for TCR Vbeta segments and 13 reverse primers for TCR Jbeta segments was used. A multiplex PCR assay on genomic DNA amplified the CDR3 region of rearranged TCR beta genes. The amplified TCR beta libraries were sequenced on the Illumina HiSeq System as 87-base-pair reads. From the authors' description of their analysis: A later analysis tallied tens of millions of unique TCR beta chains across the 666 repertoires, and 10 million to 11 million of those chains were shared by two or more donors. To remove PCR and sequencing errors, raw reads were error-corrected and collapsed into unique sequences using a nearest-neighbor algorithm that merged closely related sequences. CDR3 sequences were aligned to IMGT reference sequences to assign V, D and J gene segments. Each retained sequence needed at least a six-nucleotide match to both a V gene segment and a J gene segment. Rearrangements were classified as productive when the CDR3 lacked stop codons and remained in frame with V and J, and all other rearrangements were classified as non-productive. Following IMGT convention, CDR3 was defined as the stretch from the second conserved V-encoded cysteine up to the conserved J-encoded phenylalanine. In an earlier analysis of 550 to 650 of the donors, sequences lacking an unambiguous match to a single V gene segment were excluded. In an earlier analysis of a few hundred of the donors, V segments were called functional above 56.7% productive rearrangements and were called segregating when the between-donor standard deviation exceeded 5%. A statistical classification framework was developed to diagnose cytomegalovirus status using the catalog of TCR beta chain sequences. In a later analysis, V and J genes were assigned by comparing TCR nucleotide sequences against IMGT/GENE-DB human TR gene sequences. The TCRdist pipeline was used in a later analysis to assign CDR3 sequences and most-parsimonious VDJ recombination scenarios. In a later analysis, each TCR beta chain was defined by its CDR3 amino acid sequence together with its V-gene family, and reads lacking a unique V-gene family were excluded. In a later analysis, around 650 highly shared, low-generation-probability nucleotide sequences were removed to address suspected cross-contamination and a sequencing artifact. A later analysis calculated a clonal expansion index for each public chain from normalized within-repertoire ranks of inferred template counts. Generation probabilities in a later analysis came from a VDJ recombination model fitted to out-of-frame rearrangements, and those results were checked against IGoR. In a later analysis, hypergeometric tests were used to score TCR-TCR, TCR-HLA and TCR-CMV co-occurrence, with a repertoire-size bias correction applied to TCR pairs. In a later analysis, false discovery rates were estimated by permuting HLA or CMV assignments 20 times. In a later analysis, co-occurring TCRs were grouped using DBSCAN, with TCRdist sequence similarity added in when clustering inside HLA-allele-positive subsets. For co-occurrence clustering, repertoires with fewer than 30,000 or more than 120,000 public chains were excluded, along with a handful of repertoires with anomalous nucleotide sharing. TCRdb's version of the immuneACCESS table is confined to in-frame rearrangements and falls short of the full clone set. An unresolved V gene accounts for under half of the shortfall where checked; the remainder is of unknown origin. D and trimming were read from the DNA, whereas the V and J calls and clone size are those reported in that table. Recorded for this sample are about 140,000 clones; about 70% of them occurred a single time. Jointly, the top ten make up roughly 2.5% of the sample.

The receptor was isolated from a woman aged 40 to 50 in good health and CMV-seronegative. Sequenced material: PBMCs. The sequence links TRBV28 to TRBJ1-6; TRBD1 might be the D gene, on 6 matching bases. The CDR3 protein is CASTPGGGGVRALHF. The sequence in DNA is TGTGCCAGCACCCCGGGGGGAGGGGGGGTCCGGGCCCTCCACTTT.